The 8 T cell receptor beta chains below all came from one sample that was sequenced in a study of blood T cell repertoires in COVID-19. Profiling relied on immunoSEQ multiplex PCR, and the TCRdb table lists in-frame clones only, not all of them. The sample holds about 80,000 clones, approximately 76% seen once. Source material: peripheral blood. All receptors come from a man between 65 and 85 years old with active or convalescent COVID-19.

V and J are TRBV10-3 and TRBJ2-7; D is possibly TRBD1 (6 bases). This CDR3 contains 13 residues. V shed 11 bases and J shed 3 bases, with 17 bases lying between them. Germline values: CDR1 ENHRY, CDR2 SYGVKD. CDR3 amino acids: CASNRDTDYEQYF. The DNA of the CDR3 is TGTGCCTCAAACCGGGACACGGACTACGAGCAGTACTTC.

The J gene is TRBJ2-7, the V gene TRBV23-1; a possible D gene is TRBD2 (7 bases). TRBV23-1 is an ORF, with its function uncertain. The CDR3 is 17 amino acids. V lost 3 bases and J 2 bases, leaving 20 bases between the germline ends. The CDR3: CASSHSLYKGGAYEQYF. The CDR3 DNA is TGCGCCAGCAGTCATTCCCTATATAAAGGGGGGGCCTACGAGCAGTACTTC.

The chain recombines TRBV5-1 with TRBJ2-5; D not certain. The CDR3 runs 15 residues. V was trimmed by 2 bases and J by 4 bases, leaving 15 bases between them. Germline CDR1 reads SGHRS; CDR2 reads YFSETQ. In nucleotides, the CDR3 is TGCGCCAGCAGCTTAGGTGGCGATCGGGTAGAGACCCAGTACTTC. It is translated as CASSLGGDRVETQYF.

The J gene is TRBJ2-5, the V gene TRBV28, with D hard to call. The length of the CDR3 is 10 residues. Trimming pared 10 bases from V and 3 bases from J, leaving 6 bases between. Germline V gene data show CDR1 as MDHEN and CDR2 as SYDVKM. Here the CDR3 DNA reads TGTGCCACCTCAGAAGAGACCCAGTACTTC. Protein product: CATSEETQYF.

The genes are TRBV29-1 and TRBJ1-2, with unresolved D. CDR1 is SQVTM, CDR2 ANQGSEA, per germline. V lost 5 bases to trimming and J lost 4 bases, with 14 bases between them. The CDR3 loop spans 13 amino acids. CDR3 DNA sequence: TGCAGCGTTACCCGTGAAAGGAGCTATGGCTACACCTTC. As protein: CSVTRERSYGYTF.

This clone was counted once. The V call is TRBV7-2, the J call TRBJ1-1; possibly TRBD1 for D (5 bases). This CDR3 has 12 amino acids. Trimming shortened V by 4 bases and J by 14 bases, and 17 bases separated the two germline ends. Looked up from germline, CDR1 is SGHTA and CDR2 is FQGNSA. CDR3 loop: CASSWGVLEIFF. Here the CDR3 DNA reads TGTGCCAGCAGCTGGGGGGTCTTGGAAATATTCTTT.

This chain uses TRBV7-9 with TRBJ2-1; D remains ambiguous. The germline CDR1 and CDR2 sequences are SEHNR and FQNEAQ (reference sequence). There are 14 residues in the CDR3. With 3 bases removed from V and 0 bases from J, the gap between germline ends came to 6 bases. CDR3 in DNA: TGTGCCAGCAGCTTCGCTAACTCCTACAATGAGCAGTTCTTC. The encoded protein is CASSFANSYNEQFF.

This chain joins TRBV6-5 and TRBJ1-5; 10 nucleotides align to TRBD1. V lost 6 bases, J lost 4 bases, and 6 bases stayed unmatched. CDR3 length: 15 amino acids. Germline V CDR1 and CDR2: MNHEY, SVGAGI. The CDR3 reads CASRNWDRGNQPQHF. The CDR3 coding sequence is TGTGCCAGCAGGAATTGGGACAGGGGAAATCAGCCCCAGCATTTT.